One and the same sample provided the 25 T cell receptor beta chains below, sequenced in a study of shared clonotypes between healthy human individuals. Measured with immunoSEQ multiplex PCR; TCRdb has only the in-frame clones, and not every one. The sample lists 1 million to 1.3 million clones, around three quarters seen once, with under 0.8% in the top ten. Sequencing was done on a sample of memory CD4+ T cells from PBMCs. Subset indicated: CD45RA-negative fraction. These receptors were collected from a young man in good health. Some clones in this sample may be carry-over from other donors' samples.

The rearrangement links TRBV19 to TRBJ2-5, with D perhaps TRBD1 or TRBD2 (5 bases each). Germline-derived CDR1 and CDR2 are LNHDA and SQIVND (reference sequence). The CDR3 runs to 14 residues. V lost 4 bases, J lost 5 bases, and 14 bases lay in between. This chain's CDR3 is CASSKLVGEETQYF. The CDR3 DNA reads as TGTGCCAGTAGTAAACTCGTAGGGGAGGAGACCCAGTACTTC.

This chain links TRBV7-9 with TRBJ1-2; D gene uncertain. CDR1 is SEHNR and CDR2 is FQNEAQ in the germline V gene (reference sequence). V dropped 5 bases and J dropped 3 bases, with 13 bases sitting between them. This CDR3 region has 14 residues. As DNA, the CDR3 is TGTGCCAGCAGCCTACCGGGATCCGACTATGGCTACACCTTC. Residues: CASSLPGSDYGYTF.

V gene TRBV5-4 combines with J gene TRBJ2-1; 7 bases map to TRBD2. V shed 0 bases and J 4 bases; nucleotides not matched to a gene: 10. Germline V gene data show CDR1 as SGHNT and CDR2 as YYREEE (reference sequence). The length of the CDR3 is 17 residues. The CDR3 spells CASSLDGGRTGYNEQFF. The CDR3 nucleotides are TGTGCCAGCAGCTTGGATGGCGGGAGAACGGGTTACAATGAGCAGTTCTTC. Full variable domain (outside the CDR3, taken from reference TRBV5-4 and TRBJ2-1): ETGVTQSPTHLIKTRGQQVTLRCSSQSGHNTVSWYQQALGQGPQFIFQYYREEENGRGNFPPRFSGLQFPNYSSELNVNALELDDSALYLCASSLDGGRTGYNEQFFGPGTRLTVL.

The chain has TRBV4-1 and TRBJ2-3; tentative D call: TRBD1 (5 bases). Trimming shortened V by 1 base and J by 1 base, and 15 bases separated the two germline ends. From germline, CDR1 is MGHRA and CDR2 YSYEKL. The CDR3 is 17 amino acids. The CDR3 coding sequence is TGCGCCAGCAGCCAAGTAGTTCAGGGAAGGGGCACAGATACGCAGTATTTT. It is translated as CASSQVVQGRGTDTQYF.

Written as DNA, the CDR3 is TGTGCCATGAACAGGGCAGGCCCAGGCGAGCAGTACTTC. It translates to CAMNRAGPGEQYF. V gene TRBV5-4 combines with J gene TRBJ2-7; perhaps TRBD1 as D (6 bases). The germline V and J ends were trimmed by 9 bases and 6 bases, with 19 bases remaining between them. CDR1 is SGHNT and CDR2 is YYREEE in the germline V gene (reference sequence). CDR3 size: 13 residues.

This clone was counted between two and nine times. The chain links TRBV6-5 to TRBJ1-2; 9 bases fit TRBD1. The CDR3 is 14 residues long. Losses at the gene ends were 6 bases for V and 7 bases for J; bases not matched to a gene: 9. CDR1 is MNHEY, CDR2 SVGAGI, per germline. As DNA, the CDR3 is TGTGCCAGCAGGTCCTTACAGGGGGCTCTTGGCTACACCTTC. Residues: CASRSLQGALGYTF.

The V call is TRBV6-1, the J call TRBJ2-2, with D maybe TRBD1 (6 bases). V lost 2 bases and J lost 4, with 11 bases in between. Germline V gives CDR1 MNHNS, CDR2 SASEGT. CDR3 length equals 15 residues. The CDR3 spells CASSELGAGTGELFF. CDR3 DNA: TGTGCCAGCAGTGAATTGGGGGCGGGCACCGGGGAGCTGTTTTTT.

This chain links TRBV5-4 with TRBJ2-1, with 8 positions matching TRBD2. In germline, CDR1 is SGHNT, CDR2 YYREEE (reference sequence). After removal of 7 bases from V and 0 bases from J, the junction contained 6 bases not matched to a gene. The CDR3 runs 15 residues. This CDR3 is CASAPGGSSYNEQFF. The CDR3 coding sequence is TGTGCCAGCGCACCGGGGGGGAGCTCCTACAATGAGCAGTTCTTC. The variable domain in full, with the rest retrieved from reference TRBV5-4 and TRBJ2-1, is ETGVTQSPTHLIKTRGQQVTLRCSSQSGHNTVSWYQQALGQGPQFIFQYYREEENGRGNFPPRFSGLQFPNYSSELNVNALELDDSALYLCASAPGGSSYNEQFFGPGTRLTVL.

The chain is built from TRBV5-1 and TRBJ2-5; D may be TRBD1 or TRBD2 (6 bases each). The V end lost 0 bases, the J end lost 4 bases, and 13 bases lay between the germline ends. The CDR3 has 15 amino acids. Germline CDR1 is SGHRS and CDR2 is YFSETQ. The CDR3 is CASSLAGARGETQYF. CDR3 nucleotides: TGCGCCAGCAGCTTGGCGGGGGCACGCGGAGAGACCCAGTACTTC.

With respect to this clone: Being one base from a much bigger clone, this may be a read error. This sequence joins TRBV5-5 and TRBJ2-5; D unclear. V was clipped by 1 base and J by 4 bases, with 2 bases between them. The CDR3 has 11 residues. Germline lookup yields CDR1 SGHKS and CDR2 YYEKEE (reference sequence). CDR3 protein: CASSLSETQYF. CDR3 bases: TGTGCCAGCAGCTTGTCAGAGACCCAGTACTTC.

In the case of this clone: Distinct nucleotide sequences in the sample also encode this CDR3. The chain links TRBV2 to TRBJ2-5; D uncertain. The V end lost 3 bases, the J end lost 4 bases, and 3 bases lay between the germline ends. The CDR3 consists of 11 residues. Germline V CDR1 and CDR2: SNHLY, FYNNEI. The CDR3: CASSDTETQYF. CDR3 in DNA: TGTGCCAGCAGTGACACAGAGACCCAGTACTTC.

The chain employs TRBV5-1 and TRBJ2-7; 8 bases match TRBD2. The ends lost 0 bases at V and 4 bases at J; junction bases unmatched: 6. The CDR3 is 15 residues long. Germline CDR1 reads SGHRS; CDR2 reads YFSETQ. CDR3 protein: CASSLASGGLYEQYF. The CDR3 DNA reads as TGCGCCAGCAGCTTGGCGTCGGGAGGGCTGTACGAGCAGTACTTC.

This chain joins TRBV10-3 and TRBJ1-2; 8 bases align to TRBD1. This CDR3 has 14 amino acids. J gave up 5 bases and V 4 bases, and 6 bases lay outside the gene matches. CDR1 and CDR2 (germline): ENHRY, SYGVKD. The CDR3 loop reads CAISARTGIYGYTF. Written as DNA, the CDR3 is TGTGCCATCAGTGCCCGGACAGGGATTTATGGCTACACCTTC.

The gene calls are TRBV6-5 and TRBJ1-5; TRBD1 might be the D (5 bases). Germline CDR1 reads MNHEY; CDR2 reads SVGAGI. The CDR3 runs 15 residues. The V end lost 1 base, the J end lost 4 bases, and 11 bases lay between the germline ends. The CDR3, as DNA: TGTGCCAGCAGTTACTGGGACTCTCCAAATCAGCCCCAGCATTTT. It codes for CASSYWDSPNQPQHF.

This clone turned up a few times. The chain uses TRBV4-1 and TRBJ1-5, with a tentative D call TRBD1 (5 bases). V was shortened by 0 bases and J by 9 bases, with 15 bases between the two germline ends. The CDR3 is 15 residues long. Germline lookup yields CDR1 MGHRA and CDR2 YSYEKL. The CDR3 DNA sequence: TGCGCCAGCAGCCAAGACGGGACCGAGGGTCGGCCCCAGCATTTT. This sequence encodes CASSQDGTEGRPQHF.

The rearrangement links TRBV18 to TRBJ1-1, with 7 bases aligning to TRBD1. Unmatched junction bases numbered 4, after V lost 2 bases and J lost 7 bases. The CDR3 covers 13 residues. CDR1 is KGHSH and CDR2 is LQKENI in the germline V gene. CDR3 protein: CASSPSQGGEAFF. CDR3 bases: TGTGCCAGCTCACCATCCCAGGGGGGTGAAGCTTTCTTT.

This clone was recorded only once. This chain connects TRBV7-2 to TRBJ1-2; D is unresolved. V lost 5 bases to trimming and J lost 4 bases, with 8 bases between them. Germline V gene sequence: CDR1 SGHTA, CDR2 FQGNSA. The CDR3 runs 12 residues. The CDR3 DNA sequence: TGTGCCAGCAGCAGAAGATCCTATGGCTACACCTTC. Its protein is CASSRRSYGYTF.

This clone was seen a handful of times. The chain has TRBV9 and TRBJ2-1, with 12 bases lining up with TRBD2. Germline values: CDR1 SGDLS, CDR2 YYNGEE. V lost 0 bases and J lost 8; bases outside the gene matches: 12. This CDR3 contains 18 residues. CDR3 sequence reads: CASSVAILTSGRDDEQFF. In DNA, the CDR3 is TGTGCCAGCAGCGTAGCTATTCTGACTAGCGGGAGAGACGATGAGCAGTTCTTC.

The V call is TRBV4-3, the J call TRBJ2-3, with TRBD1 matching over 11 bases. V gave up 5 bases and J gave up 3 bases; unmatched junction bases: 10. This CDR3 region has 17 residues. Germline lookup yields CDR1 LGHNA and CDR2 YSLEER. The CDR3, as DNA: TGCGCCAGCAGCAAGTTCCAAGGACAGGGGGCAACAGATACGCAGTATTTT. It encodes CASSKFQGQGATDTQYF.

CDR3 protein: CASSRGAGGTHEQYF. CDR3 sequence (DNA): TGTGCCAGCAGCCGTGGGGCAGGTGGAACGCACGAGCAGTACTTC. The chain uses TRBV5-6 and TRBJ2-7, with TRBD1 as a possible D gene (5 bases). This CDR3 contains 15 residues. Per germline, CDR1 SGHDT and CDR2 YYEEEE. Deletions cut 4 bases from V and 5 bases from J, with 19 bases between.

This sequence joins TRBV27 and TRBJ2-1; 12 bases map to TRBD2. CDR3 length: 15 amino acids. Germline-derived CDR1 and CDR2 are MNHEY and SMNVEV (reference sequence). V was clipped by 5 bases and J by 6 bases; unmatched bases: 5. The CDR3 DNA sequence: TGTGCCAGCAGTCCCGGACTAGCGGGATCCAATGAGCAGTTCTTC. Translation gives CASSPGLAGSNEQFF.

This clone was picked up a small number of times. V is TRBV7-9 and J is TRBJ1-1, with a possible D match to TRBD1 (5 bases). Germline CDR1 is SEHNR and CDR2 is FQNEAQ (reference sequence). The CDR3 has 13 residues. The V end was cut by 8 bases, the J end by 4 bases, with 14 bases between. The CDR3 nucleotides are TGTGCCAGCGAAAGGCTGGGGGGCACTGAAGCTTTCTTT. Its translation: CASERLGGTEAFF.

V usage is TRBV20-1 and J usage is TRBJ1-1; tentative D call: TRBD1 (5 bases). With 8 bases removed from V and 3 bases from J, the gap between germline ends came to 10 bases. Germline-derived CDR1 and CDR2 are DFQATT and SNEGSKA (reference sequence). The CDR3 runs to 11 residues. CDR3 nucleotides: TGCAGTTCTATGACAGACACTGAAGCTTTCTTT. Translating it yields CSSMTDTEAFF.

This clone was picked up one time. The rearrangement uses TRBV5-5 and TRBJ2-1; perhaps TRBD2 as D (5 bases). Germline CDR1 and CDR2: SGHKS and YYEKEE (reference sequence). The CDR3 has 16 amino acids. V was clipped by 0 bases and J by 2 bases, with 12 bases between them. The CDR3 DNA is TGTGCCAGCAGCTTGGCCTGGCGGGCTACCTACAATGAGCAGTTCTTC. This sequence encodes CASSLAWRATYNEQFF.

CDR3 sequence reads: CASTQGGWADTQYF. In nucleotides, the CDR3 is TGTGCCAGCACCCAGGGGGGGTGGGCAGATACGCAGTATTTT. This rearrangement joins TRBV7-2 to TRBJ2-3; D might be TRBD1 or TRBD2, each matching 7 bases. The CDR3 is 14 amino acids. CDR1 is SGHTA, CDR2 FQGNSA, per germline. Between the trimmed V and J ends, which lost 7 bases and 4 bases, there was a span of 15 bases.